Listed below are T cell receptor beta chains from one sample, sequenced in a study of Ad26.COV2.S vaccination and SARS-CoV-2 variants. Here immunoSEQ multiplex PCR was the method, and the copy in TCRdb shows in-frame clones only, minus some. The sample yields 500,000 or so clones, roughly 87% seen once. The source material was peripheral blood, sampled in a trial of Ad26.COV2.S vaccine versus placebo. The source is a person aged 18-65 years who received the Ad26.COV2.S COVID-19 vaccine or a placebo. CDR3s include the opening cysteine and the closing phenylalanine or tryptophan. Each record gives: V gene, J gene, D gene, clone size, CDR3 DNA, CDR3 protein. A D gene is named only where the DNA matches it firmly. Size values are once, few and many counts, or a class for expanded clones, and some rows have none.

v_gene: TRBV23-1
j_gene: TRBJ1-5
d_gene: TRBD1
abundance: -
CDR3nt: TGCGCCAGCAGTCGGACCAGGGGGCTGCAGCCCCAGCATTTT
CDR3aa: CASSRTRGLQPQHF

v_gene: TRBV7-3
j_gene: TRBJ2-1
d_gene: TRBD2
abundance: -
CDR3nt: TGTGCCAGCAGCTACCTAGCGGGACCACGGGGTGAGCAGTTCTTC
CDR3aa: CASSYLAGPRGEQFF

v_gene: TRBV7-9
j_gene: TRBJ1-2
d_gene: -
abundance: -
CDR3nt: TGTGCCAGCAGCTTAGATCTGGAGTTAAACTATGGCTACACCTTC
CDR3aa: CASSLDLELNYGYTF

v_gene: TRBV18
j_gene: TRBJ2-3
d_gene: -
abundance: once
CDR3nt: TGTGCCAGCTCACTACTGACTGCACCCACGGCAGATACGCAGTATTTT
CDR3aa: CASSLLTAPTADTQYF

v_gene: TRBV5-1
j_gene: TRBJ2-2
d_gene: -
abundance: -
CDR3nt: TGCGCCAGCAGCTTACGAAACACCGGGGAGCTGTTTTTT
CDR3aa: CASSLRNTGELFF

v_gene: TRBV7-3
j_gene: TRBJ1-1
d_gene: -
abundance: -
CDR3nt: TGTGCCAGCAGCTTAAGTCTAATCACTGAAGCTTTCTTT
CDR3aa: CASSLSLITEAFF

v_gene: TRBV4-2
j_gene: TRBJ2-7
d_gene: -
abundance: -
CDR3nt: TGTGCCAGCAGCCAAGAGCTTCAGGGTTTGAACGAGCAGTACTTC
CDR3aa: CASSQELQGLNEQYF

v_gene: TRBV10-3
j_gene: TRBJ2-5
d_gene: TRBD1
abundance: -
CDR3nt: TGTGCCATCAGTACCCGGGGGACAGGGTTTTGGGAGACCCAGTACTTC
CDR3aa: CAISTRGTGFWETQYF

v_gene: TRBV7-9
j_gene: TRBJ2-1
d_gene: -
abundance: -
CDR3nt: TGTGCCGGGGAAACCCGGACGGACCACAATGAGCAGTTCTTC
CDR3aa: CAGETRTDHNEQFF

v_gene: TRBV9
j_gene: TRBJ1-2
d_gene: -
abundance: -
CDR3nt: TGTGCCAGCAGCGTAGCTTCCAGCTTCGGAGGCTACACCTTC
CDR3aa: CASSVASSFGGYTF

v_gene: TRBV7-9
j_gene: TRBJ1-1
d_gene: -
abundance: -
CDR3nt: TGTGCCGCCGGACAGAAGAACACTGAAGCTTTCTTT
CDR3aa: CAAGQKNTEAFF

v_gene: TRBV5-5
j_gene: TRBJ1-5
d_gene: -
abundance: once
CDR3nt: TGTGCCAGCAGCTTCCGACCCCCAGGATCTAGGCAGCCCCAGCATTTT
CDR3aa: CASSFRPPGSRQPQHF

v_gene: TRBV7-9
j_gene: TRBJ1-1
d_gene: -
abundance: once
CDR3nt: TGTGCCAGCAGCCACGACACGAGCCGAAATGAAGCTTTCTTT
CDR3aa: CASSHDTSRNEAFF

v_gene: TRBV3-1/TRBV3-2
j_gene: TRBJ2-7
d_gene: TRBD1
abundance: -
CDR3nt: TGTGCCAGCAGCCAAGGGTGGACAGGGGCCCCCGAATCCTACGAGCAGTACTTC
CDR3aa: CASSQGWTGAPESYEQYF

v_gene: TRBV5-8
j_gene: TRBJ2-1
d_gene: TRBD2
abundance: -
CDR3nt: TGTGCCAGCAGCTTGGCCCGGTGGTTACTAGCGGGTTACAATGAGCAGTTCTTC
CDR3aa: CASSLARWLLAGYNEQFF

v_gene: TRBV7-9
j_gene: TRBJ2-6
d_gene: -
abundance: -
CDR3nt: TGTGCCAGCAGCCCCTTGGGTGTTGGGGCCAACGTCCTGACTTTC
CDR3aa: CASSPLGVGANVLTF

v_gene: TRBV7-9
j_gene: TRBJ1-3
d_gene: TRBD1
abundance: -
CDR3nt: TGTGCCAGCAGCTTAGGGGGACAGGGAGGGAATGGCTCTGGAAACACCATATATTTT
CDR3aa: CASSLGGQGGNGSGNTIYF

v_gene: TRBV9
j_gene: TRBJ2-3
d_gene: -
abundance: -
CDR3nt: TGTGCCAGCAGCAATGGGTTAGCAGGAGGCACAGATACGCAGTATTTT
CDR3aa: CASSNGLAGGTDTQYF